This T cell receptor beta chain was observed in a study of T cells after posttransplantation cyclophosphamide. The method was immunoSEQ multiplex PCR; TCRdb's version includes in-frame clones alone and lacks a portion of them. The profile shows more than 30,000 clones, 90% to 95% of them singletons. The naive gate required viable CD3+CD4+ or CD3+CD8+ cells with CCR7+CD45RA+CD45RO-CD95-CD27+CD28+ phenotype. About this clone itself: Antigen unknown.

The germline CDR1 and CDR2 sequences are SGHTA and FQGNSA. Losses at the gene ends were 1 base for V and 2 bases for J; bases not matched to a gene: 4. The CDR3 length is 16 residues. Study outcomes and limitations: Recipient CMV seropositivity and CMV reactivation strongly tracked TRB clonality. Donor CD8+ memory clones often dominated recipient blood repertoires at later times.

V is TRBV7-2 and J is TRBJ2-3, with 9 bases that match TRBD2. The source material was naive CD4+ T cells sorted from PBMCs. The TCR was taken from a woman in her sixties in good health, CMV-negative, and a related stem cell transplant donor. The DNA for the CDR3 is TGTGCCAGCAGCTTAGGTGGCGGGGGGGCCACAGATACGCAGTATTTT. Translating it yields CASSLGGGGATDTQYF.